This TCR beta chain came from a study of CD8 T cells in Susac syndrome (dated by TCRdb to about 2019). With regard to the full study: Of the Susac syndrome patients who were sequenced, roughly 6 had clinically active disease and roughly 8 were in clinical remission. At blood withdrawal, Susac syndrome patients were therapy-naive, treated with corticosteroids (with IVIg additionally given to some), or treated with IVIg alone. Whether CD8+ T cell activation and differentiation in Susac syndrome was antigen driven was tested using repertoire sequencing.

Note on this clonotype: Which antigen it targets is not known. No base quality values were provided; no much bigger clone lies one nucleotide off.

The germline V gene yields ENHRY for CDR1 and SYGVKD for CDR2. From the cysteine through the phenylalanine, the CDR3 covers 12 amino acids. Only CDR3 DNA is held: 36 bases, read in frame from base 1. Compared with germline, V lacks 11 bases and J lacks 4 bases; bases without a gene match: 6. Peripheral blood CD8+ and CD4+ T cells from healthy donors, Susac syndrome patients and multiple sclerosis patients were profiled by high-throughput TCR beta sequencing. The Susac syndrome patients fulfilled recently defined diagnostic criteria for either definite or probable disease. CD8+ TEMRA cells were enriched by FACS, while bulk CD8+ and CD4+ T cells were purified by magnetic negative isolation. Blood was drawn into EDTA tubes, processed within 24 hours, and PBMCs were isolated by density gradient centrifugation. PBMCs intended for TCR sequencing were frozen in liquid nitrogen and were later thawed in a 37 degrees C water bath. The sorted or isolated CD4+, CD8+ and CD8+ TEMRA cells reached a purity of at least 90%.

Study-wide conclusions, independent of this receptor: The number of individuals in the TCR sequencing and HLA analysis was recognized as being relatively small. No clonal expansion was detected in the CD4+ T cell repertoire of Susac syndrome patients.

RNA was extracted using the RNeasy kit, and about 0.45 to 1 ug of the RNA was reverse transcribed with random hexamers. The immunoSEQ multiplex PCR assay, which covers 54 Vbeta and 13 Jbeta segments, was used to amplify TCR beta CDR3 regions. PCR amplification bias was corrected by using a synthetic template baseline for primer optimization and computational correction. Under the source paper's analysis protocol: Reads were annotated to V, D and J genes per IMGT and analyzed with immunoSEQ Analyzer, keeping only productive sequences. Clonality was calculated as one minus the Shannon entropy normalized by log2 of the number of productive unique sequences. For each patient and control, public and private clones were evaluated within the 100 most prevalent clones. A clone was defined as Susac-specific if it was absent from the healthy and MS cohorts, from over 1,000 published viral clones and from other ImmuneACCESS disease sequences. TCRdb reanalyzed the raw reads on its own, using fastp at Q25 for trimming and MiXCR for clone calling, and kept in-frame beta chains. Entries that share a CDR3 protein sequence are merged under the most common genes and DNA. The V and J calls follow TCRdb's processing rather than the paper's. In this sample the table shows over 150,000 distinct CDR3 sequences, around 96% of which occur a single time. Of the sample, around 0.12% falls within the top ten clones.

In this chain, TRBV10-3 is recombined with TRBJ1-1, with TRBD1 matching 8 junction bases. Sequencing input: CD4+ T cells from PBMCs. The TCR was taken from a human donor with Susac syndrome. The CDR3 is CAARTGGTEAFF. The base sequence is TGTGCCGCCCGTACAGGGGGCACTGAAGCTTTCTTT.